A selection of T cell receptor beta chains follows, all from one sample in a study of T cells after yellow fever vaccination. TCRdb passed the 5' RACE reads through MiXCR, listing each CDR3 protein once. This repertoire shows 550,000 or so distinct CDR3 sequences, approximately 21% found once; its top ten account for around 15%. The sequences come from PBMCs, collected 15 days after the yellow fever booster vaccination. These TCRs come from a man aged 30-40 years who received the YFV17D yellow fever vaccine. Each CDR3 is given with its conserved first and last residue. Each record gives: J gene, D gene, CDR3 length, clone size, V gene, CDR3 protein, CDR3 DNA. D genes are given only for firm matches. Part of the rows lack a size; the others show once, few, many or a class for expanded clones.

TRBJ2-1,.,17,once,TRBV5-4,CASSRTQGLGTGNEQFF,TGTGCCAGCAGCCGGACGCAGGGTCTAGGAACGGGCAATGAGCAGTTCTTC
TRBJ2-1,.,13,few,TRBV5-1,CASSSQGVDEQFF,TGCGCCAGCAGCTCCCAAGGGGTGGATGAGCAGTTCTTC
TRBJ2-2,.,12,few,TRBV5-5,CASRGGSPELFF,TGTGCCAGCAGGGGGGGATCCCCGGAGCTGTTTTTT
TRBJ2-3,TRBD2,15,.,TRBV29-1,CSVRRTSGSTDTQYF,TGCAGCGTTCGCCGGACTAGCGGTAGCACAGATACGCAGTATTTT
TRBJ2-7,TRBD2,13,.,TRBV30,CAWKREDLYEQYF,TGTGCCTGGAAGCGGGAGGATCTCTACGAGCAGTACTTC
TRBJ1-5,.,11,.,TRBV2,CASSGGQPQHF,TGTGCCAGCAGTGGGGGACAGCCCCAGCATTTT
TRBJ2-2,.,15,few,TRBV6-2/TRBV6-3,CASHPRGSGAGELFF,TGTGCCAGCCATCCTAGGGGCTCTGGGGCCGGGGAGCTGTTTTTT
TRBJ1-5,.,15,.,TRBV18,CASSPGEGSISPQHF,TGTGCCAGCTCACCAGGAGAGGGATCAATCAGCCCCCAGCATTTT
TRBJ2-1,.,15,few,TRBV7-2,CASSLGSEAYNEQFF,TGTGCCAGCAGCTTAGGTTCCGAAGCCTACAATGAGCAGTTCTTC
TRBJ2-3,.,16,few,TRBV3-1,CASSRYIEASTDTQYF,TGTGCCAGCAGCCGCTACATAGAGGCTAGCACAGATACGCAGTATTTT
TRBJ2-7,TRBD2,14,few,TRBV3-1,CASSLAGGQNEQYF,TGTGCCAGCAGCTTAGCGGGAGGCCAGAACGAGCAGTACTTC
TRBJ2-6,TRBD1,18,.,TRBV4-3,CASSQKDRVLSGANVLTF,TGCGCCAGCAGCCAAAAGGACAGGGTTCTTTCTGGGGCCAACGTCCTGACTTTC
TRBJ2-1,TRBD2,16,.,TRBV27,CASSSEGAGGYNEQFF,TGTGCCAGCAGTTCGGAGGGAGCGGGAGGGTACAATGAGCAGTTCTTC
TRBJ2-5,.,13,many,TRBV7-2,CASSLEGGETQYF,TGTGCCAGCAGCTTAGAGGGGGGGGAGACCCAGTACTTC
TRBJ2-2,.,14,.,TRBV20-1,CSARDPRGSGELFF,TGCAGTGCTAGAGATCCTCGGGGATCCGGGGAGCTGTTTTTT
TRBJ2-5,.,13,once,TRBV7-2,CASSSWTAETQYF,TGTGCCAGCAGCTCATGGACAGCGGAGACCCAGTACTTC
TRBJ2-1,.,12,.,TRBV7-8,CASSVVPNEQFF,TGTGCCAGCAGCGTCGTTCCTAATGAGCAGTTCTTC
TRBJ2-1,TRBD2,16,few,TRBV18,CASSPPGLAGSNEQFF,TGTGCCAGCTCACCCCCCGGACTAGCGGGGAGCAATGAGCAGTTCTTC
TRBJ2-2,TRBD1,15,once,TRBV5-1,CASSPDRVGTGELFF,TGCGCCAGCAGCCCAGACAGGGTCGGTACCGGGGAGCTGTTTTTT
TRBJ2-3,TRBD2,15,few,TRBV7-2,CASRLAGASTDTQYF,TGTGCCAGCAGACTAGCGGGAGCCAGCACAGATACGCAGTATTTT
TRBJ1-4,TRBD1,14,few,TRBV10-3,CAISRQGVNEKLFF,TGTGCCATCAGCAGACAGGGGGTCAATGAAAAACTGTTTTTT
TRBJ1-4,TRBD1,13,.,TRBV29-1,CSAEQGADEKLFF,TGCAGCGCTGAACAGGGGGCGGATGAAAAACTGTTTTTT
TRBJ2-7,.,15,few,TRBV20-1,CSARIAGAGSYEQYF,TGCAGTGCTAGGATTGCAGGGGCAGGGTCCTACGAGCAGTACTTC
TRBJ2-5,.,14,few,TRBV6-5,CASSYGTGQETQYF,TGTGCCAGCAGTTACGGGACGGGTCAAGAGACCCAGTACTTC
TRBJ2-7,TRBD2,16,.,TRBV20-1,CSAPRGLAGMNYEQYF,TGCAGTGCCCCGCGAGGACTAGCGGGAATGAACTACGAGCAGTACTTC
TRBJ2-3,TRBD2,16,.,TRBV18,CASSLTSGAGTDTQYF,TGTGCCAGCTCACTGACTAGCGGGGCGGGTACAGATACGCAGTATTTT
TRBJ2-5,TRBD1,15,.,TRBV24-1,CATSDVTGGVETQYF,TGTGCCACCAGTGATGTAACAGGGGGCGTGGAGACCCAGTACTTC
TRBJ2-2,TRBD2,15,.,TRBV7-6,CASSLSGSGVGELFF,TGTGCCAGCAGCTTGAGCGGGAGTGGCGTCGGGGAGCTGTTTTTT
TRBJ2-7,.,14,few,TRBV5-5,CASSLQLPSYEQYF,TGTGCCAGCAGCCTACAGCTACCCTCCTACGAGCAGTACTTC
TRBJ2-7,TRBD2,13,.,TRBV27,CASSTGLGYEQYF,TGTGCCAGCAGTACGGGACTAGGGTACGAGCAGTACTTC
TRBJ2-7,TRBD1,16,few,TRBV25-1,CASSSPGTGPSAEQYF,TGTGCCAGCAGTTCCCCCGGGACAGGACCGTCCGCCGAGCAGTACTTC
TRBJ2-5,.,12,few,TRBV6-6,CASTNRQETQYF,TGTGCCAGCACCAACCGGCAAGAGACCCAGTACTTC
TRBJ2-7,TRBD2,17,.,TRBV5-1,CASSLDWASGSRVEQYF,TGCGCCAGCAGCTTGGACTGGGCTAGCGGGAGTCGGGTCGAGCAGTACTTC
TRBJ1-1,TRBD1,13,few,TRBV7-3,CASSLIGGAEAFF,TGTGCCAGCAGCTTAATAGGGGGCGCTGAAGCTTTCTTT
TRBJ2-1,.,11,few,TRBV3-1,CASGFLNEQFF,TGTGCCAGCGGGTTTCTAAATGAGCAGTTCTTC
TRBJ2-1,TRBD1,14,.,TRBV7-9,CASRLGQGVNEQFF,TGTGCCAGCAGACTGGGACAGGGGGTTAATGAGCAGTTCTTC
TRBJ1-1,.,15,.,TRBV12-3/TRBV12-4,CASMTGGSLNTEAFF,TGTGCCAGCATGACGGGGGGCTCCTTGAACACTGAAGCTTTCTTT
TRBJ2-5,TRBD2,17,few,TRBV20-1,CSALLAGGPSSQETQYF,TGCAGTGCCTTACTAGCGGGAGGGCCTTCTTCCCAAGAGACCCAGTACTTC
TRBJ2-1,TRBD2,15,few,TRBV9,CASSVVGREGNEQFF,TGTGCCAGCAGCGTAGTTGGGCGGGAGGGCAATGAGCAGTTCTTC
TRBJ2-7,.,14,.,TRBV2,CASSETDTTYEQYF,TGTGCCAGCAGTGAGACGGACACTACCTACGAGCAGTACTTC
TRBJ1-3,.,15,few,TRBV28,CASSLLGASGNTIYF,TGTGCCAGCAGCCTCCTAGGGGCCTCTGGAAACACCATATATTTT
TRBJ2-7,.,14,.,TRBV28,CASQLPGGGYEQYF,TGTGCCAGCCAACTCCCGGGGGGCGGGTACGAGCAGTACTTC
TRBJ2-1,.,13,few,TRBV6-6,CAVTENQYNEQFF,TGTGCCGTAACGGAGAACCAATACAATGAGCAGTTCTTC
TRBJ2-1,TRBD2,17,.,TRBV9,CASSVVGSGRSYNEQFF,TGTGCCAGCAGCGTAGTGGGTAGCGGGAGGTCCTACAATGAGCAGTTCTTC
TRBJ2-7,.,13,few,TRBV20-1,CSARDPDWGQQYF,TGCAGTGCTAGAGATCCCGACTGGGGGCAGCAGTACTTC
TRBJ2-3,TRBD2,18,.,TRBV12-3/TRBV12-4,CASSPHPLGSGRPDTQYF,TGTGCCAGCAGCCCCCACCCTCTAGGGAGCGGGAGACCAGATACGCAGTATTTT
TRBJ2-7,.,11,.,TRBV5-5,CASSLNSATHF,TGTGCCAGCAGCTTGAACAGCGCCACACACTTC
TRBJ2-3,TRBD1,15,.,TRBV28,CASSSQGAGTDTQYF,TGTGCCAGCAGTTCCCAGGGGGCTGGAACAGATACGCAGTATTTT
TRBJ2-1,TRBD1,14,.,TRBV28,CASSLWTGVNEQFF,TGTGCCAGCAGTTTATGGACAGGGGTCAATGAGCAGTTCTTC
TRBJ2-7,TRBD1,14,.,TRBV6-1,CASSTGQGALEQYF,TGTGCCAGCAGCACAGGGCAGGGGGCACTCGAGCAGTACTTC